This paragraph reports one T cell receptor beta chain. This specimen belongs to a study of cytomegalovirus exposure and HLA in healthy donors. PCR employed 60 Vbeta and 13 Jbeta primers. Sequenced by immunoSEQ multiplex PCR; TCRdb stores in-frame clones only, minus some. This sample's clone table lists about 70,000 clones. This CDR3 has 14 amino acids. V gave up 10 bases and J gave up 6 bases; unmatched junction bases: 10. Germline loops: CDR1 SNHLY, CDR2 FYNNEI. This chain connects TRBV2 to TRBJ2-1; 9 nucleotides match TRBD1. The clonotype originates from a female donor in good health and CMV-seropositive. The specimen sequenced was PBMCs. This chain's CDR3 is CATEDRGGRNEQFF. CDR3 sequence (DNA): TGTGCCACGGAGGACAGGGGCGGTCGCAATGAGCAGTTCTTC.